This section outlines one T cell receptor (beta chain) sequence together with its context. The germline V gene has CDR1 SEHNR and CDR2 FQNEAQ (reference sequence). V lost 5 bases to trimming and J lost 6 bases; unmatched junction nucleotides: 7. CDR3 size: 14 residues. Generated by immunoSEQ multiplex PCR, the TCRdb table keeps only in-frame clones and is missing some. This sample has some 380,000 clones; 88% occur once, and the top ten carry roughly 2%. This specimen comes from a study of blood T cell repertoires in COVID-19. Study as a whole: T cells, B-cell-depleted T cells, or PBMCs provided the cDNA or gDNA that served as material.

This chain uses TRBV7-9 with TRBJ2-7, with TRBD1 matching 10 bases. The clonotype originates from a middle-aged woman with acute COVID-19. Sequencing was performed on PBMCs or T cells enriched from blood (not recorded which). The DNA of the CDR3 is TGTGCCAGCAGCCCCACGGGACAGGGGTTCGAGCAGTACTTC. Its translation: CASSPTGQGFEQYF. The variable domain in full, with the rest retrieved from reference TRBV7-9 and TRBJ2-7, is DTGVSQNPRHKITKRGQNVTFRCDPISEHNRLYWYRQTLGQGPEFLTYFQNEAQLEKSRLLSDRFSAERPKGSFSTLEIQRTEQGDSAMYLCASSPTGQGFEQYFGPGTRLTVT.